Listed below are T cell receptor beta chains from one sample, sequenced in a study of cytomegalovirus exposure and HLA in healthy donors. TCRdb's table, derived via immunoSEQ multiplex PCR, lists solely in-frame clones and lacks some. The sample has about 140,000 clones; roughly four fifths are singletons. The sequenced sample was PBMCs. Receptor source: a human donor in good health. CDR3s include the opening cysteine and the closing phenylalanine or tryptophan. Fields, in order: CDR3 DNA, CDR3 protein, D gene, clone size, V gene, J gene, CDR3 length. A D gene is named only where the DNA matches it firmly. Clone size is not always given. Where it is, it says once, few, many or a class for expanded clones.

CDR3nt: TGTGCCAGCAGCCCATACAGGTCTCCTAACTATGGCTACACCTTC; CDR3aa: CASSPYRSPNYGYTF; d_gene: NA; abundance: NA; v_gene: TRBV7-2; j_gene: TRBJ1-2; len: 15
CDR3nt: TGCGCCAGCAGCCAAGGCCGACTGATGACAGGGGGGTCGAACACTGAAGCTTTCTTT; CDR3aa: CASSQGRLMTGGSNTEAFF; d_gene: TRBD1; abundance: NA; v_gene: TRBV4-1; j_gene: TRBJ1-1; len: 19
CDR3nt: TGCGCCAGCACAGCACCGGGGGGTACGCAGTATTTT; CDR3aa: CASTAPGGTQYF; d_gene: TRBD2; abundance: few; v_gene: TRBV4-1; j_gene: TRBJ2-3; len: 12
CDR3nt: TGTGCCAGCAGCACAGGGGGAGGCCGCTACGAGCAGTACTTC; CDR3aa: CASSTGGGRYEQYF; d_gene: TRBD1; abundance: once; v_gene: TRBV13; j_gene: TRBJ2-7; len: 14
CDR3nt: TGTGCCAGCAGGGCTGAATCGGACAGCCAAGAGCTGTTTTTT; CDR3aa: CASRAESDSQELFF; d_gene: NA; abundance: NA; v_gene: TRBV2; j_gene: TRBJ2-2; len: 14
CDR3nt: TGTGCCAGTAGGGTAAGGAGCGACTATATGGGGGAGCAGTTCTTC; CDR3aa: CASRVRSDYMGEQFF; d_gene: NA; abundance: NA; v_gene: TRBV19; j_gene: TRBJ2-1; len: 15
CDR3nt: TGCGCCAGCAGCCAGGGAAGGGGTGTTGCATTCTATGGCTACACCTTC; CDR3aa: CASSQGRGVAFYGYTF; d_gene: NA; abundance: NA; v_gene: TRBV4-1; j_gene: TRBJ1-2; len: 16
CDR3nt: TGCGCCAGCAGTGAGTCTAAAGGTGGACTAGCGTCAGATACGCAGTATTTT; CDR3aa: CASSESKGGLASDTQYF; d_gene: TRBD2; abundance: few; v_gene: TRBV10-2; j_gene: TRBJ2-3; len: 17
CDR3nt: TGCAGCGTTGCCACAGGGCAACAAGAGACCCAGTACTTC; CDR3aa: CSVATGQQETQYF; d_gene: NA; abundance: NA; v_gene: TRBV29-1; j_gene: TRBJ2-5; len: 13
CDR3nt: TGTGCCAGCAGCAATCGTGACGGGAGGGCCGATGAGCAGTTCTTC; CDR3aa: CASSNRDGRADEQFF; d_gene: TRBD2; abundance: NA; v_gene: TRBV11-3; j_gene: TRBJ2-1; len: 15
CDR3nt: TGCGCCAGCAGCCGGACAGGGGAGGAGCAGTTCTTC; CDR3aa: CASSRTGEEQFF; d_gene: TRBD1; abundance: NA; v_gene: TRBV4-1; j_gene: TRBJ2-1; len: 12
CDR3nt: TGTGCCAGCAGCGAATGGGCTTCAGGGGGCGCGTATCTGAGGACTGAAGCTTTCTTT; CDR3aa: CASSEWASGGAYLRTEAFF; d_gene: TRBD1; abundance: NA; v_gene: TRBV2; j_gene: TRBJ1-1; len: 19
CDR3nt: TGTGCCAGCAGCTTGGATGAGGGTAGTGGAAACACCATATATTTT; CDR3aa: CASSLDEGSGNTIYF; d_gene: NA; abundance: NA; v_gene: TRBV5-4; j_gene: TRBJ1-3; len: 15
CDR3nt: TGTGCCAGCAGCCCCCCCGGGGTTAGCGGGGCCGGATACAATGAGCAGTTCTTC; CDR3aa: CASSPPGVSGAGYNEQFF; d_gene: TRBD2; abundance: NA; v_gene: TRBV7-9; j_gene: TRBJ2-1; len: 18
CDR3nt: TGTGCCAGCAGTCTCTCGTGGAACACTGAAGCTTTCTTT; CDR3aa: CASSLSWNTEAFF; d_gene: NA; abundance: NA; v_gene: TRBV6-6; j_gene: TRBJ1-1; len: 13
CDR3nt: TGTGCCAGCAGTTTATCGAGGGAGAGCCTAGCGGGCACCGGGGAGCTGTTTTTT; CDR3aa: CASSLSRESLAGTGELFF; d_gene: TRBD2; abundance: NA; v_gene: TRBV27; j_gene: TRBJ2-2; len: 18
CDR3nt: TGTGCCAGCAGCCCTTGGGACAACTACGAGCAGTACTTC; CDR3aa: CASSPWDNYEQYF; d_gene: NA; abundance: NA; v_gene: TRBV5-4; j_gene: TRBJ2-7; len: 13
CDR3nt: TGTGCCAGCAGCTTCAGGGGCCCCTCGGACAATGAGCAGTTCTTC; CDR3aa: CASSFRGPSDNEQFF; d_gene: NA; abundance: few; v_gene: TRBV7-8; j_gene: TRBJ2-1; len: 15
CDR3nt: TGTGCCAGCACCACCGGGAGAGAACAAGAGACCCAGTACTTC; CDR3aa: CASTTGREQETQYF; d_gene: NA; abundance: few; v_gene: TRBV2; j_gene: TRBJ2-5; len: 14
CDR3nt: TGTGCCAGCACCCCCTTAGGGACAGGGCCTAGACAGCCCCAGCATTTT; CDR3aa: CASTPLGTGPRQPQHF; d_gene: TRBD1; abundance: NA; v_gene: TRBV5-8; j_gene: TRBJ1-5; len: 16
CDR3nt: TGTGCCAGCAGTCGAGACAGGGGGCGTTCACCCCTCCACTTT; CDR3aa: CASSRDRGRSPLHF; d_gene: TRBD1; abundance: NA; v_gene: TRBV6-1; j_gene: TRBJ1-6; len: 14
CDR3nt: TGTGCCAGTAACGGCGGGGGTTTGCCCGGGGAGCTGTTTTTT; CDR3aa: CASNGGGLPGELFF; d_gene: TRBD2; abundance: NA; v_gene: TRBV19; j_gene: TRBJ2-2; len: 14
CDR3nt: TGCGCCAGCAGCTTAGCCAACTATGGCTACACCTTC; CDR3aa: CASSLANYGYTF; d_gene: NA; abundance: few; v_gene: TRBV5-1; j_gene: TRBJ1-2; len: 12
CDR3nt: TGTGCCAGCAGCTCCCGAAGCGGGAACTACAATGAGCAGTTCTTC; CDR3aa: CASSSRSGNYNEQFF; d_gene: TRBD2; abundance: NA; v_gene: TRBV5-4; j_gene: TRBJ2-1; len: 15
CDR3nt: TGTGCCAGCAGCTTGACTAGCGGTTACGAGCAGTACTTC; CDR3aa: CASSLTSGYEQYF; d_gene: TRBD2; abundance: once; v_gene: TRBV5-6; j_gene: TRBJ2-7; len: 13
CDR3nt: TGTGCCAGCAGCTCCCGACAGGGGGTTACGAATGAAGCTTTCTTT; CDR3aa: CASSSRQGVTNEAFF; d_gene: TRBD1; abundance: NA; v_gene: TRBV11-3; j_gene: TRBJ1-1; len: 15
CDR3nt: TGTGCCAGCTGCCGACAGGCTGAAAAACTGTTTTTT; CDR3aa: CASCRQAEKLFF; d_gene: NA; abundance: NA; v_gene: TRBV11-2; j_gene: TRBJ1-4; len: 12
CDR3nt: TGTGCCAGCAGCTCCCCTAGGGGCCGGGCCAGCTCCTACAATGAGCAGTTCTTC; CDR3aa: CASSSPRGRASSYNEQFF; d_gene: NA; abundance: NA; v_gene: TRBV7-9; j_gene: TRBJ2-1; len: 18
CDR3nt: TGTGCCAGCAGCGCCCCCGGTGGCTACGAGCAGTACTTC; CDR3aa: CASSAPGGYEQYF; d_gene: NA; abundance: NA; v_gene: TRBV9; j_gene: TRBJ2-7; len: 13
CDR3nt: TGTGCCAGCAGCTTAGTGAGAGGTCAGGAGACCCAGTACTTC; CDR3aa: CASSLVRGQETQYF; d_gene: NA; abundance: few; v_gene: TRBV7-9; j_gene: TRBJ2-5; len: 14
CDR3nt: TGTGCCAGCAGTTACTACGGTGGGAGCGGCTACAATGAGCAGTTCTTC; CDR3aa: CASSYYGGSGYNEQFF; d_gene: NA; abundance: NA; v_gene: TRBV6-5; j_gene: TRBJ2-1; len: 16
CDR3nt: TGTGCCAGTAGCCCCCAGGGACAGGGGAACTATGGCTACACCTTC; CDR3aa: CASSPQGQGNYGYTF; d_gene: TRBD1; abundance: NA; v_gene: TRBV19; j_gene: TRBJ1-2; len: 15
CDR3nt: TGTGCCAGTTCGACTAGCGGGTACGAGCAGTACTTC; CDR3aa: CASSTSGYEQYF; d_gene: TRBD2; abundance: few; v_gene: TRBV7-9; j_gene: TRBJ2-7; len: 12
CDR3nt: TGTGCCAGCAGCGGCGAGGCGGGGACCTATGGCTACACCTTC; CDR3aa: CASSGEAGTYGYTF; d_gene: NA; abundance: few; v_gene: TRBV9; j_gene: TRBJ1-2; len: 14
CDR3nt: TGTGCCAGCAGCTTAAAGCCTGGGGCTGGACTAGCCCCCGGGGAGCTGTTTTTT; CDR3aa: CASSLKPGAGLAPGELFF; d_gene: TRBD2; abundance: NA; v_gene: TRBV7-3; j_gene: TRBJ2-2; len: 18
CDR3nt: TGTGCCAGCAGCAACGGACAGGATTATGGCTACACCTTC; CDR3aa: CASSNGQDYGYTF; d_gene: TRBD1; abundance: once; v_gene: TRBV5-4; j_gene: TRBJ1-2; len: 13
CDR3nt: TGTGCCATCAGTGAGTCAAAGGCGCGGGGACTAGCGGTAAAATCCTACGGGCAGTACTTC; CDR3aa: CAISESKARGLAVKSYGQYF; d_gene: TRBD2; abundance: NA; v_gene: TRBV10-3; j_gene: TRBJ2-7; len: 20
CDR3nt: TGTGCCAGCAGTCCCAGGAACATGAACACTGAAGCTTTCTTT; CDR3aa: CASSPRNMNTEAFF; d_gene: NA; abundance: NA; v_gene: TRBV6-5; j_gene: TRBJ1-1; len: 14
CDR3nt: TGTGCCAGCAGCCAGCGGGACAGGGGCCACCAGCCCCAGCATTTT; CDR3aa: CASSQRDRGHQPQHF; d_gene: TRBD1; abundance: NA; v_gene: TRBV5-5; j_gene: TRBJ1-5; len: 15
CDR3nt: TGTGCCAGCACCCAGGGACAGCTCAGCACAGATACGCAGTATTTT; CDR3aa: CASTQGQLSTDTQYF; d_gene: TRBD1; abundance: NA; v_gene: TRBV28; j_gene: TRBJ2-3; len: 15
CDR3nt: TGCAGCGTTGGCAAACGGACTTACTACGAGCAGTACTTC; CDR3aa: CSVGKRTYYEQYF; d_gene: NA; abundance: NA; v_gene: TRBV29-1; j_gene: TRBJ2-7; len: 13
CDR3nt: TGTGCCAGCAGCGTAGGCTCGGGGATGCACCGTGAAGCTTTCTTT; CDR3aa: CASSVGSGMHREAFF; d_gene: NA; abundance: NA; v_gene: TRBV9; j_gene: TRBJ1-1; len: 15
CDR3nt: TGTGCCAGCAGCTTAGGTCTTAGCGTCGGTGAGCAGTTCTTC; CDR3aa: CASSLGLSVGEQFF; d_gene: NA; abundance: NA; v_gene: TRBV7-9; j_gene: TRBJ2-1; len: 14
CDR3nt: TGTGCCAGCAGTTTAGCAGGGTTGCCGGTTTCCGGGGAGCTGTTTTTT; CDR3aa: CASSLAGLPVSGELFF; d_gene: NA; abundance: NA; v_gene: TRBV28; j_gene: TRBJ2-2; len: 16
CDR3nt: TGTGCCAGCAGTTTGGGCGCCGTCTACGAGCAGTACTTC; CDR3aa: CASSLGAVYEQYF; d_gene: NA; abundance: NA; v_gene: TRBV28; j_gene: TRBJ2-7; len: 13
CDR3nt: TGTGCCAGCAGTATCCTAGCGTATAATGAGCAGTTCTTC; CDR3aa: CASSILAYNEQFF; d_gene: NA; abundance: NA; v_gene: TRBV28; j_gene: TRBJ2-1; len: 13
CDR3nt: TGTGCCAGCAGCGTAGGCAGCGGGAGCTCTAATGAGCAGTTCTTC; CDR3aa: CASSVGSGSSNEQFF; d_gene: TRBD2; abundance: NA; v_gene: TRBV9; j_gene: TRBJ2-1; len: 15
CDR3nt: TGTGCCAGCAGTTACTCCCCAGGGGGCAACTACGAGCAGTACTTC; CDR3aa: CASSYSPGGNYEQYF; d_gene: TRBD1; abundance: many; v_gene: TRBV6-5; j_gene: TRBJ2-7; len: 15
CDR3nt: TGCGCCAGCAGCCAAGATCCGGGACTAGAGGAGTTCTTC; CDR3aa: CASSQDPGLEEFF; d_gene: TRBD2; abundance: NA; v_gene: TRBV4-1; j_gene: TRBJ2-1; len: 13
CDR3nt: TGTGCCAGCAGCTCCCCTCGTGGCCTAGCGGTATCCACAGATACGCAGTATTTT; CDR3aa: CASSSPRGLAVSTDTQYF; d_gene: TRBD2; abundance: NA; v_gene: TRBV11-3; j_gene: TRBJ2-3; len: 18
CDR3nt: TGTGCCAGCATCTTGACAGGGGTTAATTCACCCCTCCACTTT; CDR3aa: CASILTGVNSPLHF; d_gene: NA; abundance: NA; v_gene: TRBV21-1; j_gene: TRBJ1-6; len: 14
CDR3nt: TGTGCCAGCAGCCCAATCGTGCCGGGTAAAGCTTTCTTT; CDR3aa: CASSPIVPGKAFF; d_gene: NA; abundance: NA; v_gene: TRBV11-1; j_gene: TRBJ1-1; len: 13
CDR3nt: TGTGCGGCCGGGGTAATTAACACTGAAGCTTTCTTT; CDR3aa: CAAGVINTEAFF; d_gene: NA; abundance: NA; v_gene: TRBV10-3; j_gene: TRBJ1-1; len: 12
CDR3nt: TGTGCCAGCAGAACGACAGGGTTGCCTCCCCCTTATAGCGAGCAGTACTTC; CDR3aa: CASRTTGLPPPYSEQYF; d_gene: TRBD1; abundance: NA; v_gene: TRBV27; j_gene: TRBJ2-7; len: 17
CDR3nt: TGTGCCAGTAGCCCACCTCTCACAGGGTCCTCTGGAAACACCATATATTTT; CDR3aa: CASSPPLTGSSGNTIYF; d_gene: NA; abundance: NA; v_gene: TRBV19; j_gene: TRBJ1-3; len: 17
CDR3nt: TGTGCCAGCAGCTTAAATGTCAATGCGGGGAACACAGATACGCAGTATTTT; CDR3aa: CASSLNVNAGNTDTQYF; d_gene: NA; abundance: NA; v_gene: TRBV11-2; j_gene: TRBJ2-3; len: 17
CDR3nt: TGTGCCAGCAATCCTGGGACAGGGGTTTACGAGCAGTACTTC; CDR3aa: CASNPGTGVYEQYF; d_gene: TRBD1; abundance: NA; v_gene: TRBV6-6; j_gene: TRBJ2-7; len: 14